Listed below are T cell receptor beta chains from one sample, sequenced in a study of beta chain features in type 1 diabetes. Libraries were prepared by immunoSEQ multiplex PCR; TCRdb keeps only in-frame clonotypes and omits some of them. Among roughly 290,000 clones listed, 15% were seen once. Input material: naive CD4+ T cells from blood. The source is a young man with type 1 diabetes. Both conserved end residues are part of each CDR3. The D gene is left open where the match is weak. A clone size is listed for some rows: how often the clone was seen (once, few, many), or a class if it is expanded.

cdr3_aa,cdr3_nt,cdr3_length,d_call,clone_size,j_call,v_call
CAISKTSGDVDTQYF,TGTGCCATCAGTAAAACTAGCGGGGACGTAGATACGCAGTATTTT,15,TRBD2,.,TRBJ2-3,TRBV10-3
CASSRAGGAGETQYF,TGTGCCAGCAGCCGGGCAGGGGGCGCGGGGGAGACCCAGTACTTC,15,TRBD1,.,TRBJ2-5,TRBV28
CAWGGIGSQWGEKLFF,TGTGCCTGGGGTGGAATTGGGAGCCAATGGGGTGAAAAACTGTTTTTT,16,.,.,TRBJ1-4,TRBV30
CASSPKAAVNEKLFF,TGTGCCAGCAGTCCCAAAGCGGCCGTTAATGAAAAACTGTTTTTT,15,.,.,TRBJ1-4,TRBV27
CASSLTPGQPSYEQYF,TGTGCCAGCAGCCTAACTCCGGGACAGCCCTCCTACGAGCAGTACTTC,16,TRBD1,few,TRBJ2-7,TRBV7-9
CASSLVRRVDGGYTF,TGTGCCAGCAGCTTAGTTCGCAGGGTTGATGGTGGCTACACCTTC,15,.,few,TRBJ1-2,TRBV7-8
CASSPSGLGLSPEQFF,TGTGCCAGCAGCCCCTCCGGTCTGGGCTTATCCCCTGAGCAGTTCTTC,16,.,few,TRBJ2-1,TRBV7-2
CASSPRGDSSYEQYF,TGCGCCAGCAGCCCCAGGGGGGATAGCTCCTACGAGCAGTACTTC,15,.,few,TRBJ2-7,TRBV5-1
CATQTGAGAKLFF,TGTGCCACCCAAACTGGTGCAGGGGCGAAACTGTTTTTT,13,.,few,TRBJ1-4,TRBV19
CASSGGQVQFF,TGTGCCAGCAGTGGAGGACAGGTTCAGTTCTTC,11,TRBD1,.,TRBJ2-1,TRBV2
CASCDNSYNEQFF,TGTGCCAGCTGTGACAACTCCTACAATGAGCAGTTCTTC,13,.,.,TRBJ2-1,TRBV2
CAWTRAMNTEAFF,TGTGCCTGGACTAGAGCCATGAACACTGAAGCTTTCTTT,13,.,.,TRBJ1-1,TRBV30
CATSRTTQGDYGYTF,TGTGCCACCAGCAGAACAACCCAAGGGGACTATGGCTACACCTTC,15,.,few,TRBJ1-2,TRBV15
CSVGPVTGEKETQYF,TGCAGCGTTGGCCCCGTGACAGGGGAAAAAGAGACCCAGTACTTC,15,TRBD1,few,TRBJ2-5,TRBV29-1
CSVAGLAGVDTGELFF,TGCAGCGTAGCGGGACTAGCGGGAGTTGACACCGGGGAGCTGTTTTTT,16,TRBD2,.,TRBJ2-2,TRBV29-1
CAISTSNSYEQYF,TGTGCCATCAGTACTAGCAATTCCTACGAGCAGTACTTC,13,.,few,TRBJ2-7,TRBV10-3
CASQRGSSYEQYF,TGTGCCAGTCAGAGGGGGAGCTCCTACGAGCAGTACTTC,13,.,few,TRBJ2-7,TRBV19
CASSLSGTSGISYEQYF,TGTGCCAGCAGCCTATCCGGGACTAGCGGGATCTCCTACGAGCAGTACTTC,17,TRBD2,.,TRBJ2-7,TRBV7-2
CASSQDALRGLAGQQFF,TGCGCCAGCAGCCAAGACGCGCTACGGGGACTAGCGGGTCAGCAGTTCTTC,17,TRBD2,few,TRBJ2-1,TRBV4-3